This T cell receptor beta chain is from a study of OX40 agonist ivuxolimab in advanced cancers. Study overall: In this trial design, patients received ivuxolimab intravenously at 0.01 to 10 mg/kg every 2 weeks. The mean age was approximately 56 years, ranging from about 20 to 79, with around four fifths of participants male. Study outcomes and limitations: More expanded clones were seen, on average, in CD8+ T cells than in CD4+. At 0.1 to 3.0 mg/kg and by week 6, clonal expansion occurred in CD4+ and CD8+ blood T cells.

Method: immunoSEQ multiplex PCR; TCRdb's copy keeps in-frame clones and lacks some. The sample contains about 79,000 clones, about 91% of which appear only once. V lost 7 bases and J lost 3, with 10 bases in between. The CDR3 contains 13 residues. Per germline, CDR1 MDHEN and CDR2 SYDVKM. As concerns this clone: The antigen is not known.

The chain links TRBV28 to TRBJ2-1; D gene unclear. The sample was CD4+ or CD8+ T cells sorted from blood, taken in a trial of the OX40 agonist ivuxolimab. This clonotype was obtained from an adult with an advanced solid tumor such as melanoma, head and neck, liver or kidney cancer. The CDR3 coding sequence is TGTGCCAGCATTGGATTACTCTACAATGAGCAGTTCTTC. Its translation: CASIGLLYNEQFF. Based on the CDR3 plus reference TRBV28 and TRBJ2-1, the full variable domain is DVKVTQSSRYLVKRTGEKVFLECVQDMDHENMFWYRQDPGLGLRLIYFSYDVKMKEKGDIPEGYSVSREKKERFSLILESASTNQTSMYLCASIGLLYNEQFFGPGTRLTVL.